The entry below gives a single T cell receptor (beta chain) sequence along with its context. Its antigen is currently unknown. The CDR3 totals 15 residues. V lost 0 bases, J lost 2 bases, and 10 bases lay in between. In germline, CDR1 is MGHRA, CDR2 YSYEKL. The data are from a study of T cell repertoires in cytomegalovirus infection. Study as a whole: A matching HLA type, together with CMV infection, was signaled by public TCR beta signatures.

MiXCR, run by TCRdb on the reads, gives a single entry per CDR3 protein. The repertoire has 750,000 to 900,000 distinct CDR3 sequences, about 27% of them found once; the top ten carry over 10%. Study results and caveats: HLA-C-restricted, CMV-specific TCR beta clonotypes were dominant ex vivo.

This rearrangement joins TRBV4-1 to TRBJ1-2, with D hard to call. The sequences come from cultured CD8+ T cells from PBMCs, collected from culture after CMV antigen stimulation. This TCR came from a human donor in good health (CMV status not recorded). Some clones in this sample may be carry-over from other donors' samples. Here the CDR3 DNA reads TGCGCCAGCAGCCAAGATCTCCCAAGGAACTATGGCTACACCTTC. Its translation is CASSQDLPRNYGYTF.